Listed below are T cell receptor beta chains from one sample, sequenced in a study of blood T cell repertoires in COVID-19. TCRdb's table, derived via immunoSEQ multiplex PCR, lists solely in-frame clones and lacks some. The sample holds approximately 380,000 clones, just over 90% seen once. Material for sequencing was PBMCs or T cells enriched from blood (not recorded which). The receptor set was obtained from a middle-aged woman who had been exposed to COVID-19. Both conserved end residues are part of each CDR3. The order of the fields is CDR3 length, clone size, D gene, J gene, V gene, CDR3 DNA, CDR3 protein. D genes are given only for firm matches. Clone size is stated in some rows and not others, as once, few, many or a class when expanded.

16,.,.,TRBJ2-5,TRBV30,TGTGCCTGGGGGCTAGGGGGTCTTGCCTTCCAAGAGACCCAGTACTTC,CAWGLGGLAFQETQYF
11,.,.,TRBJ1-4,TRBV6-2/TRBV6-3,TGTGCCAGCAGCCTTCCAGAAAAACTGTTTTTT,CASSLPEKLFF
13,.,.,TRBJ2-3,TRBV18,TGTGCCAGCTCGGCCTTGGGCACAGATACGCAGTATTTT,CASSALGTDTQYF
19,once,TRBD1,TRBJ2-1,TRBV5-1,TGCGCCAGCAGCTCATACCGGGACAGGGGCTCCCATGCCTACAATGAGCAGTTCTTC,CASSSYRDRGSHAYNEQFF
13,.,.,TRBJ2-5,TRBV13,TGTGCCAGCAGCCAACCAGGTCAAGAGACCCAGTACTTC,CASSQPGQETQYF
14,.,TRBD1,TRBJ2-3,TRBV27,TGTGCCAGCAGCCGAACAGGGGGCACAGATACGCAGTATTTT,CASSRTGGTDTQYF
16,.,TRBD1,TRBJ1-1,TRBV5-1,TGCGCCAGCAGCCCACGCTTCGGACAGGGGGTGGGTGAAGCTTTCTTT,CASSPRFGQGVGEAFF
14,.,.,TRBJ1-5,TRBV19,TGTGCCAGTAACGACAGGTATAGCAATCAGCCCCAGCATTTT,CASNDRYSNQPQHF
15,.,.,TRBJ1-1,TRBV5-6,TGTGCCAGCAAAGGTCCAGCCCGGGTGAACACTGAAGCTTTCTTT,CASKGPARVNTEAFF
20,.,TRBD2,TRBJ2-1,TRBV18,TGTGCCAGCTCACCACCTCCTCACACTAGCGGGACCCTCTCCTACAATGAGCAGTTCTTC,CASSPPPHTSGTLSYNEQFF
14,.,TRBD2,TRBJ2-5,TRBV6-5,TGTGCCAGCAGTTACAAACTATCGGGGGGGACCCAGTACTTC,CASSYKLSGGTQYF
18,.,TRBD1,TRBJ2-5,TRBV18,TGTGCCAGCTCACTACGTCCCGGGACAGGGCCCAGGGGAGAGACCCAGTACTTC,CASSLRPGTGPRGETQYF
14,.,TRBD2,TRBJ2-7,TRBV15,TGTGCCACCAGCAGAGCTAGCGGGCCCTACGAGCAGTACTTC,CATSRASGPYEQYF
10,.,.,TRBJ1-2,TRBV6-5,TGTGCCAGCAGCGACTATGGCTACACCTTC,CASSDYGYTF
12,.,.,TRBJ1-2,TRBV29-1,TGCAGCGTTGTTAGCGGGTTCGGGGGCTACACCTTC,CSVVSGFGGYTF
15,.,TRBD1,TRBJ1-2,TRBV7-2,TGTGCCAGCAGCTTAGGCCCGGGACAGACCTATGGCTACACCTTC,CASSLGPGQTYGYTF
13,.,.,TRBJ1-1,TRBV5-1,TGCGCCAGCAGCTTGTCAGATTTCGCTGAAGCTTTCTTT,CASSLSDFAEAFF
16,.,.,TRBJ2-1,TRBV19,TGTGCCAGTAGCCCCCGGGGGGCAGGGGGCAGGGATGAGCAGTTCTTC,CASSPRGAGGRDEQFF
15,.,TRBD1,TRBJ1-4,TRBV11-2,TGTGCCAGCAGGGGCAGGGGGCAAACTAATGAAAAACTGTTTTTT,CASRGRGQTNEKLFF
14,.,TRBD1,TRBJ1-3,TRBV2,TGTGCCAGCAGTACGGGACAGGTTGGAAACACCATATATTTT,CASSTGQVGNTIYF
15,few,.,TRBJ2-1,TRBV7-9,TGTGCCAGCAGCCCATCGGAGGGGAGGTACAATGAGCAGTTCTTC,CASSPSEGRYNEQFF
13,.,.,TRBJ2-7,TRBV20-1,TGCAGTGCTAGTCCGGGGTCCTCCTACGAGCAGTACTTC,CSASPGSSYEQYF
14,.,TRBD1,TRBJ1-6,TRBV7-9,TGTGCCAGCAGTTCAGGACAGGAAAGATCACCCCTCCACTTT,CASSSGQERSPLHF
17,.,.,TRBJ1-5,TRBV19,TGTGCCAGTAGTATAGGTATGGACTGGAATAGCAATCAGCCCCAGCATTTT,CASSIGMDWNSNQPQHF
15,once,.,TRBJ1-2,TRBV15,TGTGCCACCAGCAGATCGGGGGTCTCAGACTATGGCTACACCTTC,CATSRSGVSDYGYTF
14,.,TRBD1,TRBJ2-3,TRBV7-9,TGTGCCAGCAGCAGAGGACAGGGCACAGATACGCAGTATTTT,CASSRGQGTDTQYF
16,.,.,TRBJ2-1,TRBV5-6,TGTGCCAGCAGCTTGCGATCGAGCACCGTCTACAATGAGCAGTTCTTC,CASSLRSSTVYNEQFF
16,.,TRBD2,TRBJ2-1,TRBV24-1,TGTGCCACCAGTGATTGGAAGAGCGGGACCTCCAATGAGCAGTTCTTC,CATSDWKSGTSNEQFF
15,.,TRBD1,TRBJ1-1,TRBV14,TGTGCCAGCAGCCGGACAGGGGGGAGGAACACTGAAGCTTTCTTT,CASSRTGGRNTEAFF
13,.,TRBD2,TRBJ2-3,TRBV7-9,TGTGCCAGCAGCGGACGGGACTACGATACGCAGTATTTT,CASSGRDYDTQYF
12,.,.,TRBJ1-1,TRBV29-1,TGCAGCGGCAACACAGGGAACACTGAAGCTTTCTTT,CSGNTGNTEAFF
17,.,.,TRBJ1-4,TRBV13,TGTGCCAGCAGCTTAGATCCAGTGGGGGAGGGGCGTGAAAAACTGTTTTTT,CASSLDPVGEGREKLFF
15,.,TRBD1,TRBJ1-5,TRBV5-1,TGCGCCAGCAGCCCCGGTGGGACAGCTAATCAGCCCCAGCATTTT,CASSPGGTANQPQHF
16,.,.,TRBJ1-1,TRBV27,TGTGCCAGCACTGCCGGATCAGGCCGCGAAAACACTGAAGCTTTCTTT,CASTAGSGRENTEAFF
14,.,.,TRBJ2-2,TRBV5-4,TGTGCCAGCAGCAATATTGCGAACACCGGGGAGCTGTTTTTT,CASSNIANTGELFF
15,.,.,TRBJ1-1,TRBV7-2,TGTGCCAGCAGCCCACCCAGGCTATTAAACACTGAAGCTTTCTTT,CASSPPRLLNTEAFF
13,.,TRBD1,TRBJ2-3,TRBV5-1,TGCGCCAGCAGGGACAGGGCGCGTGATACGCAGTATTTT,CASRDRARDTQYF